This T cell receptor (beta chain) was captured in a study of naive and memory T cell subsets. EMRA cells were CD45RA+CD27-, and effector memory cells CD45RA-CD27-. The CDR3 sequence is 14 residues long. Germline CDR1 and CDR2: LNHNV and YYDKDF (reference sequence). With 0 bases removed from V and 6 bases from J, the gap between germline ends came to 11 bases. Both TRBC1 and TRBC2 were covered by a beta constant-region primer of two equimolar oligonucleotides. Ligated cDNA was amplified by four rounds of PCR with nested alpha and beta constant-region primers and SP2. Using its own MiXCR run on the UMI-ligation and nested PCR reads, TCRdb lists one record per CDR3 protein. The top ten clones hold roughly a fifth of a sample with 32,000 or so distinct CDR3 sequences, 13% of them seen once.

The chain uses TRBV15 and TRBJ1-2; weak D call: TRBD1 (6 bases). The clonotype was recovered from a human donor in good health. Sequencing was performed on effector memory CD4+ T cells from blood. The subset was: effector memory, CD45RA- CD27-. CDR3 bases: TGTGCCACCAGCAGAGATCTGACAGGCAATGGCTACACCTTC. This encodes CATSRDLTGNGYTF.